These 16 T cell receptor beta chains were all obtained from the same sample, sequenced in a study of blood T cell repertoires in COVID-19. Sequencing was performed with immunoSEQ multiplex PCR; in TCRdb, only in-frame clones are kept and a portion is missing. The sample has 35,000 to 40,000 clones, about 80% seen once. Material: peripheral blood. The receptors stem from a man aged 45-65 years with active or convalescent COVID-19.

The V and J genes are TRBV10-3 and TRBJ1-3, with D unresolved. Trimming shortened V by 7 bases and J by 6 bases, and 7 bases separated the two germline ends. This CDR3 is 11 amino acids long. Germline CDR1 ENHRY, CDR2 SYGVKD. The CDR3 DNA reads TGTGCCATCAAAGGAGAAAACACCATATATTTT. It translates to CAIKGENTIYF.

V usage is TRBV4-1 and J usage is TRBJ1-2; weak D call: TRBD1 (5 bases). Germline CDR1 reads MGHRA; CDR2 reads YSYEKL. The CDR3 is 16 amino acids. V lost 0 bases, J lost 4 bases, and 15 bases lay in between. CDR3 nucleotide sequence: TGCGCCAGCAGCCAAGATCTGCCAGGGAAAGGCTATGGCTACACCTTC. It specifies CASSQDLPGKGYGYTF.

The chain couples TRBV6-5 to TRBJ1-1; possible D gene TRBD1, 6 bases. Germline CDR1 reads MNHEY; CDR2 reads SVGAGI. V was clipped by 4 bases and J by 0 bases, with 15 bases between them. The CDR3 covers 16 residues. The CDR3: CASSSATGAMNTEAFF. CDR3 nucleotide sequence: TGTGCCAGCAGTTCTGCGACAGGAGCCATGAACACTGAAGCTTTCTTT.

V is TRBV6-5 and J is TRBJ1-2; D remains unclear. This CDR3 is built from 14 residues. Germline assignment: CDR1 MNHEY and CDR2 SVGAGI. V was shortened by 7 bases and J by 3 bases, with 15 bases between the two germline ends. CDR3 in amino acids: CASTRAVEDYGYTF. As DNA, the CDR3 is TGTGCCAGCACCCGAGCGGTGGAGGACTATGGCTACACCTTC.

The gene calls are TRBV5-1 and TRBJ2-3, with TRBD2 matching over 10 bases. The CDR3 is 15 amino acids. Germline CDR1 and CDR2: SGHRS and YFSETQ. Trimming removed 6 bases from V and 4 bases from J; junction bases left unmatched: 8. CDR3 DNA: TGCGCCAGCAACCCCGGGACTAGCGAATCAGATACGCAGTATTTT. This translates into CASNPGTSESDTQYF.

This rearrangement joins TRBV9 to TRBJ2-2; possibly TRBD2 for D (5 bases). The CDR3 has 16 residues. Germline V gene sequence: CDR1 SGDLS, CDR2 YYNGEE. Trimming pared 0 bases from V and 0 bases from J, leaving 9 bases between. CDR3 amino acids: CASSVENGANTGELFF. The CDR3 nucleotides read TGTGCCAGCAGCGTAGAAAACGGGGCGAACACCGGGGAGCTGTTTTTT.

DNA of the CDR3: TGTGCCAGCAGCTTAATGAGAGAGACCCAGTACTTC. This gives the protein CASSLMRETQYF. The V call is TRBV5-6, the J call TRBJ2-5; D gene uncertain. Germline-derived CDR1 and CDR2 are SGHDT and YYEEEE. Trimming took off 2 bases at V and 4 bases at J, with 6 bases between the two ends. The CDR3 spans 12 residues.

The chain has TRBV6-4 and TRBJ1-2, with 9 bases matching TRBD1. V lost 4 bases and J lost 3; bases outside the gene matches: 6. CDR1 is MRHNA and CDR2 is SNTAGT in the germline V gene. The CDR3 sequence is 15 residues long. CDR3 sequence reads: CASSVSGQGDYGYTF. Here the CDR3 DNA reads TGTGCCAGCAGTGTCTCGGGACAGGGAGACTATGGCTACACCTTC.

This clone was seen a handful of times. This sequence joins TRBV6-2 or TRBV6-3 and TRBJ2-1; tentative D call: TRBD1 (6 bases). From germline, CDR1 is MNHEY and CDR2 SVGEGT. The V and J ends lost 5 bases and 4 bases respectively, with 12 bases between them. The CDR3 is made up of 14 amino acids. The CDR3 region is CASSLADRYNEQFF. In nucleotides, the CDR3 is TGTGCCAGCAGTCTAGCAGACAGGTACAATGAGCAGTTCTTC.

The chain uses TRBV21-1 and TRBJ1-2; the table's D gene call, TRBD1, was not cross checked with the DNA. TRBV21-1 is an annotated pseudogene. CDR3 size: 14 residues. The CDR3 DNA reads TGTGCCAGCAAAACGTTGGGACAGACCTATGGCTACACCTTC. Translation: CASKTLGQTYGYTF.

The chain recombines TRBV15 with TRBJ2-2; tentatively, D is TRBD2 (6 bases). Germline CDR1 and CDR2: LNHNV and YYDKDF (reference sequence). This CDR3 spans 17 amino acids. Between the trimmed V and J ends, which lost 0 bases and 0 bases, there was a span of 11 bases. CDR3 DNA sequence: TGTGCCACCAGCAGAGATATGGGGGGACCGAACACCGGGGAGCTGTTTTTT. Its protein is CATSRDMGGPNTGELFF.

V and J are TRBV6-4 and TRBJ2-3; TRBD2 agrees at 10 bases. The CDR3 length is 14 residues. V trimming: 6 bases; J trimming: 6 bases; junction bases outside the gene matches: 6. Germline V lookup: CDR1 MRHNA, CDR2 SNTAGT. CDR3 DNA sequence: TGTGCCAGCAGCCCAGCGGGGGGGCGGGATACGCAGTATTTT. Translated: CASSPAGGRDTQYF.

This clone came up a few times. The V call is TRBV5-4, the J call TRBJ2-7; 9 bases align to TRBD1. The CDR3 runs to 15 residues. V was clipped by 0 bases and J by 6 bases; unmatched bases: 7. Germline V gene lookup returns CDR1 SGHNT and CDR2 YYREEE (reference sequence). The CDR3: CASSLGDREGGEQYF. In DNA, the CDR3 is TGTGCCAGCAGCTTGGGGGACAGGGAAGGTGGCGAGCAGTACTTC.

The chain employs TRBV10-2 and TRBJ2-3; 11 bases align to TRBD2. The CDR3 loop spans 16 amino acids. V gave up 3 bases and J gave up 3 bases; unmatched junction bases: 5. Germline CDR1 reads WSHSY; CDR2 reads SAAADI. As DNA, the CDR3 is TGCGCCAGCAGTGAAACTAGCGGGGGTGGAACAGATACGCAGTATTTT. Protein product: CASSETSGGGTDTQYF.

This clone appeared a single time. The chain uses TRBV27 and TRBJ2-1, with D hard to call. Per germline, CDR1 MNHEY and CDR2 SMNVEV (reference sequence). The CDR3 sequence is 12 residues long. V was shortened by 7 bases and J by 4 bases, with 8 bases between the two germline ends. The CDR3 DNA reads as TGTGCCAGCATTAGTGATTACAATGAGCAGTTCTTC. It is translated as CASISDYNEQFF.

The chain joins TRBV4-2 to TRBJ2-5; tentatively, D is TRBD1 (5 bases). This CDR3 is 14 amino acids long. Looked up from germline, CDR1 is LGHNA and CDR2 is YNFKEQ. The V and J ends lost 0 bases and 4 bases respectively, with 9 bases between them. The chain's CDR3 is CASSQEGHIETQYF. CDR3 in DNA: TGTGCCAGCAGCCAAGAAGGACACATAGAGACCCAGTACTTC.